This is a list of T cell receptor beta chains from one sample in a study of cytomegalovirus exposure and HLA in healthy donors. Data came from immunoSEQ multiplex PCR; TCRdb stores just in-frame clones and leaves some out. The sample has approximately 150,000 clones, about 82% seen once. The sequenced sample consisted of PBMCs. These receptors were collected from a woman in her 30s in good health and CMV-seropositive. Both conserved end residues are part of each CDR3.

v_gene,j_gene,CDR3aa
TRBV27,TRBJ2-2,CASSPLLWDRGFRPGNTGELFF
TRBV28,TRBJ1-2,CASSFPLNYGYTF
TRBV7-2,TRBJ1-5,CASSRTGIDQPQHF
TRBV28,NA,CASSSWDSYEQYF
TRBV6-4,TRBJ1-2,CASSAQGAPGYGYTF
TRBV6-5,TRBJ1-6,CASTPTGSNSPLHF
TRBV6-6,TRBJ2-2,CASSTAGAGELFF
TRBV28,TRBJ2-7,CASSRGLAFYEQYF
TRBV7-3,TRBJ2-1,CASSLNGINEQFF
TRBV10-3,TRBJ2-7,CAISEGGQGLDEQYF
TRBV19,TRBJ2-7,CASSRQGPYEQYF
TRBV5-6,TRBJ2-7,CASSVGQAYEQYF
TRBV29-1,TRBJ1-2,CSVARSGTGDGYTF
TRBV27,TRBJ1-2,CASSLRYGGRLAGYTF
TRBV25-1,TRBJ1-3,CASSPQDTIYF
TRBV30,TRBJ2-3,CAWSVRTEKYF
TRBV28,TRBJ1-4,CASSNQYRKLFF
TRBV6-5,TRBJ1-2,CASTREGQGASGYTF
TRBV2,TRBJ2-3,CASSSHLLAGGTDTQYF
TRBV18,TRBJ2-7,CASSRLGQDNEQYF
TRBV11-2,TRBJ2-1,CASSPWGLYEQFF
TRBV29-1,TRBJ1-2,CSVGTGGWDYGYTF
TRBV4-3,NA,CASSQAGTDYEQYF
TRBV13,TRBJ1-3,CASSSWGQGGNTIYF
TRBV7-9,TRBJ2-3,CASSHGQDVASTDTQYF
TRBV11-3,TRBJ2-5,CASSLSRGSQETQYF
TRBV10-3,NA,CAISESVQGNEQYF
TRBV4-1,TRBJ2-7,CASSQAKFSYEQYF
TRBV5-6,TRBJ2-1,CASSPGGWEQFF
TRBV27,TRBJ1-5,CASSSGTGGRQPQHF
TRBV4-3,TRBJ2-2,CASSQDRQGVNTGELFF